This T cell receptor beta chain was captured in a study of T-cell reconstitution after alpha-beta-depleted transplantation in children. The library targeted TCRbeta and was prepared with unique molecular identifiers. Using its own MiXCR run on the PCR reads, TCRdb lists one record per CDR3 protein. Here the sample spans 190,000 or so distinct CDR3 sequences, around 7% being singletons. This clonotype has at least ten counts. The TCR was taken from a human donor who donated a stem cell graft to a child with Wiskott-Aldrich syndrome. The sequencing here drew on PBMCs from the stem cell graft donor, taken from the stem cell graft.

The CDR3 DNA reads as TGTGCCAGCAGCTTACCGGCACAAGGCGCAGATACGCAGTATTTT. This gives the protein CASSLPAQGADTQYF. The chain combines TRBV7-8 with TRBJ2-3; D is undetermined. This CDR3 has 15 residues. The V end was cut by 2 bases, the J end by 4 bases, with 13 bases between. Germline CDR1 and CDR2: SGHVS and FQNEAQ.